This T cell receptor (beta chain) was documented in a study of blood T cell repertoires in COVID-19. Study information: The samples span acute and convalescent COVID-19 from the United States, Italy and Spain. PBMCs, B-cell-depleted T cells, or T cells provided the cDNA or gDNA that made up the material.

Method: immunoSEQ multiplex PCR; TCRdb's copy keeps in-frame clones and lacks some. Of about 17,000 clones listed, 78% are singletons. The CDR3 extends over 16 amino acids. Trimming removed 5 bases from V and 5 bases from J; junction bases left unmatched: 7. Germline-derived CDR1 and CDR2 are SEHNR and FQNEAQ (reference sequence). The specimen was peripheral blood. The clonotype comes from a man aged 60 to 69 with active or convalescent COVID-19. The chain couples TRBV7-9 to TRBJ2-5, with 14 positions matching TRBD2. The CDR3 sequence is CASSTRRTSGGETQYF. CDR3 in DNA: TGTGCCAGCAGCACCCGTAGGACTAGCGGGGGGGAGACCCAGTACTTC.